This T cell receptor (beta chain) originates from a study of response to subunit inactivated influenza vaccine. The CDR3 is 15 residues long. V trimming: 3 bases; J trimming: 8 bases; junction bases outside the gene matches: 6. In germline, CDR1 is DFQATT, CDR2 SNEGSKA (reference sequence). TCRdb reprocessed the RT-PCR reads via MiXCR and lists one record per CDR3 protein. Among about 520,000 distinct CDR3 sequences listed, around 25% were seen once. Study observations and caveats: Authors suggested seasonal influenza vaccinations each recruit few new T cells.

This clonotype was seen at least ten times. What it binds is unknown. The sequences come from CD4+ T cells sorted from PBMCs, collected 4 to 6 days after vaccination. The sequence was collected from a man between 50 and 59 years old who received an inactivated influenza vaccine. The chain recombines TRBV20-1 with TRBJ2-1; TRBD2 agrees at 14 bases. The CDR3 region has the DNA TGCAGTGCTAGTAGCGGGACTAGCGGGAGATATGAGCAGTTCTTC. It is translated as CSASSGTSGRYEQFF.